This TCR beta chain was sequenced for a study of T-cell memory formation after mild COVID-19. General study findings and limits: CD4/CD8 balance held among clones contracting day 15 to 85, and later expanders leaned CD4+.

TCRdb fed the 5' RACE reads into MiXCR, producing one record per CDR3 protein. The profile covers over 400,000 distinct CDR3 sequences, with about a quarter appearing a single time and less than 15% taken by the ten largest. With regard to this clonotype: Its antigen is still unknown.

Trimming removed 3 bases from V and 2 bases from J, with 14 bases in between. Germline V gives CDR1 SEHNR, CDR2 FQNEAQ (reference sequence). CDR3 size: 16 residues. The rearrangement uses TRBV7-9 and TRBJ2-1; no clear D. Sequenced: PBMCs or a T cell subset sorted from them (not recorded which). The receptor was derived from an adult woman who had mild COVID-19 (a few samples of this study predate the infection). Cell type and time point are not known. The CDR3 DNA reads TGTGCCAGCAGCTTCCCGACTCCATTGCCCTACAATGAGCAGTTCTTC. Its protein is CASSFPTPLPYNEQFF.